One sample yielded the 27 T cell receptor beta chains listed below, sequenced in a study of T cells in Graves' hyperthyroidism and ophthalmopathy (dated by TCRdb to between 2018 and 2021). Library preparation was by multiplex PCR. Data came from an Illumina HiSeq 2000. The TCR beta CDR3 regions were amplified from RNA transcripts. The first round of RT-PCR for the TCR CDR3 was performed with the HTBI primer set and the Qiagen OneStep RT-PCR kit. The public reads were reprocessed in TCRdb via fastp at Q25 and MiXCR, keeping in-frame beta chains. Under each unique CDR3 protein, matching rows form one entry showing the most common genes and DNA. The sample table shows a few hundred thousand distinct CDR3 sequences, and just under 25% are seen once. The top ten clonotypes cover around 70% of the sample. Sequences were obtained from blood. All receptors derive from a man between 50 and 59 years old with Graves' hyperthyroidism.

This clonotype turned up a few times. The chain links TRBV19 to TRBJ1-2, with D uncertain. The CDR3 loop spans 12 amino acids. CDR1 and CDR2 (germline): LNHDA, SQIVND (reference sequence). V lost 6 bases, J lost 3 bases, and 8 bases lay in between. The CDR3 sequence: CASRGDYYGYTF. CDR3 coding DNA: TGTGCCAGTAGGGGAGACTACTATGGCTACACCTTC.

A few counts support this clonotype. The chain links TRBV28 to TRBJ1-5; D unresolved. This CDR3 contains 13 residues. CDR1 and CDR2 (germline): MDHEN, SYDVKM. Trimming removed 11 bases from V and 4 bases from J, with 15 bases in between. The CDR3 region has the DNA TGTGCCGGCTCCGGGCTTGGTAATCAGCCCCAGCATTTT. This sequence encodes CAGSGLGNQPQHF.

This clonotype was counted a few times. The chain combines TRBV18 with TRBJ2-5; no firm D call. V lost 2 bases, J lost 3 bases, and 7 bases lay in between. The CDR3 totals 13 residues. The germline V gene encodes CDR1 KGHSH and CDR2 LQKENI. The CDR3 loop is CASSPSLEETQYF. Written as DNA, the CDR3 is TGTGCCAGCTCACCATCCCTGGAAGAGACCCAGTACTTC.

The V and J genes are TRBV12-3 or TRBV12-4 and TRBJ2-1; TRBD2 agrees at 11 bases. The J segment lost 1 base and the V segment lost 9 bases, leaving 8 bases of the junction unmatched. The CDR3 runs 16 residues. The CDR3 sequence: CASSRRLAGSYNEQFF. The CDR3 bases are TGTGCCAGTAGTAGGCGACTAGCGGGATCCTACAATGAGCAGTTCTTC.

This clonotype was picked up many times. The chain has TRBV28 and TRBJ1-5; D is unclear. The CDR3 loop spans 15 amino acids. From germline, CDR1 is MDHEN and CDR2 SYDVKM. V shed 2 bases and J shed 5 bases, with 13 bases lying between them. In DNA form, the CDR3 reads TGTGCCAGCAGTTTAGGAGCGGCCCCCCATCAGCCCCAGCATTTT. Translated, it gives CASSLGAAPHQPQHF.

This clonotype appeared a few times. The chain recombines TRBV29-1 with TRBJ2-1; TRBD2 agrees at 8 bases. The V gene end was trimmed by 7 bases and the J gene end by 7 bases; junction bases not matched to a gene: 15. The CDR3 has 15 residues. Germline V CDR1 and CDR2: SQVTM, ANQGSEA. The CDR3 DNA reads as TGCAGCGCCCCCGGGGCGAAGCGGGAGTTGAATGAGCAGTTCTTC. This translates into CSAPGAKRELNEQFF.

This clonotype was picked up one time. This chain links TRBV18 with TRBJ2-7; unclear D gene. The CDR3 sequence is 14 residues long. Germline CDR1 and CDR2: KGHSH and LQKENI. V was trimmed by 2 bases and J by 4 bases, leaving 12 bases between them. CDR3 DNA sequence: TGTGCCAGCTCACCAAACTCGGGTGCTTACGAGCAGTACTTC. Its protein is CASSPNSGAYEQYF.

The chain links TRBV4-2 to TRBJ2-6, with D perhaps matching TRBD1 (5 bases). V gave up 2 bases and J gave up 0 bases, with 8 bases separating them. CDR1 and CDR2 (germline): LGHNA, YNFKEQ. CDR3 length: 16 amino acids. The DNA of the CDR3 is TGTGCCAGCAGCCAACGACAGAGCTCTGGGGCCAACGTCCTGACTTTC. Translated: CASSQRQSSGANVLTF.

This rearrangement joins TRBV5-1 to TRBJ2-3; unclear D gene. Trimming pared 0 bases from V and 5 bases from J, leaving 7 bases between. There are 13 residues in the CDR3. In germline, CDR1 is SGHRS, CDR2 YFSETQ. In nucleotides, the CDR3 is TGCGCCAGCAGCTTGGAAGGCCTAGATACGCAGTATTTT. Protein sequence: CASSLEGLDTQYF.

This rearrangement joins TRBV4-1 to TRBJ1-5, with D unresolved. The CDR3 length is 13 residues. Trimming took off 2 bases at V and 6 bases at J, with 8 bases between the two ends. Germline loops: CDR1 MGHRA, CDR2 YSYEKL. The CDR3 region is CASSQNLRQPQHF. CDR3 nucleotide sequence: TGCGCCAGCAGCCAAAATCTACGTCAGCCCCAGCATTTT.

This clonotype has a handful of counts. A much larger clone sits a single nucleotide away, making a read error possible. The J gene is TRBJ2-3, the V gene TRBV2, with 9 positions matching TRBD2. The CDR3 is 15 amino acids. Per germline, CDR1 SNHLY and CDR2 FYNNEI. The CDR3 here is CASKTSGINTDAQYF. CDR3 nucleotides: TGTGCCAGCAAGACTAGCGGAATTAACACAGATGCGCAGTATTTT.

This chain connects TRBV7-9 to TRBJ2-4; 8 bases align to TRBD1. There are 14 residues in the CDR3. With V trimmed by 5 bases and J by 6 bases, 6 bases remained unmatched. Germline lookup yields CDR1 SEHNR and CDR2 FQNEAQ (reference sequence). Here the CDR3 DNA reads TGTGCCAGCAGCCCAGGGGACAGGAGAAACATTCAGTACTTC. Translated: CASSPGDRRNIQYF.

Only a few counts were recorded for this clonotype. CDR3 sequence reads: CASSPGQGAVDTQYF. The CDR3 DNA sequence: TGCGCCAGCAGCCCGGGACAGGGGGCGGTAGATACGCAGTATTTT. The rearrangement links TRBV5-1 to TRBJ2-3, with TRBD1 identical over 12 bases. V lost 4 bases and J lost 5; bases outside the gene matches: 5. Germline CDR1 and CDR2: SGHRS and YFSETQ. The CDR3 totals 15 residues.

V usage is TRBV20-1 and J usage is TRBJ2-3; unclear D gene. The V end was cut by 4 bases, the J end by 5 bases, with 16 bases between. The CDR3 loop spans 14 amino acids. CDR1 and CDR2 from the germline V gene are DFQATT and SNEGSKA (reference sequence). CDR3 in amino acids: CSATYSSSLDTQYF. CDR3 nucleotides: TGCAGTGCTACGTACTCGTCCTCCTTAGATACGCAGTATTTT.

The chain couples TRBV6-5 to TRBJ1-1; D might be TRBD1 (5 bases). Germline values: CDR1 MNHEY, CDR2 SVGAGI. V shed 2 bases and J shed 5 bases, with 18 bases lying between them. There are 16 residues in the CDR3. CDR3 loop: CASSYGGGRLGTEAFF. CDR3 bases: TGTGCCAGCAGTTACGGCGGGGGTAGGCTGGGGACTGAAGCTTTCTTT.

This clonotype was counted many times. The chain links TRBV6-1 to TRBJ2-7; 14 bases map to TRBD2. The ends lost 2 bases at V and 5 bases at J; junction bases unmatched: 8. CDR3 length: 17 residues. CDR1 MNHNS and CDR2 SASEGT come from the germline V gene. CDR3 sequence: CASSEKRTGLAGDEQYF. The CDR3 nucleotides are TGTGCCAGCAGTGAAAAACGAACGGGACTAGCGGGAGACGAGCAGTACTTC.

This chain joins TRBV2 and TRBJ1-2; D not certain. Germline CDR1 is SNHLY and CDR2 is FYNNEI. CDR3 length: 12 residues. V gave up 7 bases and J gave up 0 bases, with 6 bases separating them. The CDR3 bases are TGTGCCAGCATGGACCCTAACTATGGCTACACCTTC. The encoded protein is CASMDPNYGYTF.

V usage is TRBV2 and J usage is TRBJ2-2; 7 bases match TRBD2. Germline CDR1 SNHLY, CDR2 FYNNEI. V trimming: 8 bases; J trimming: 1 base; junction bases outside the gene matches: 7. The CDR3 sequence is 15 residues long. The CDR3 region is CASQPGGRNTGELFF. CDR3 DNA sequence: TGTGCCAGCCAACCGGGCGGGAGGAACACCGGGGAGCTGTTTTTT.

The rearrangement joins TRBV28 to TRBJ1-3, with D hard to call. CDR1 and CDR2 (germline): MDHEN, SYDVKM. This CDR3 contains 12 residues. The V end was cut by 7 bases, the J end by 1 base, with 5 bases between. In nucleotides, the CDR3 is TGTGCCAGCATAGGGTCTGGAAACACCATATATTTT. It yields the protein CASIGSGNTIYF. Filled out from reference TRBV28 and TRBJ1-3, the complete variable domain reads DVKVTQSSRYLVKRTGEKVFLECVQDMDHENMFWYRQDPGLGLRLIYFSYDVKMKEKGDIPEGYSVSREKKERFSLILESASTNQTSMYLCASIGSGNTIYFGEGSWLTVV.

The chain links TRBV2 to TRBJ2-3; TRBD2 is a possible D gene (6 bases). The CDR3 extends over 15 amino acids. Germline V gene sequence: CDR1 SNHLY, CDR2 FYNNEI. With 2 bases removed from V and 5 bases from J, the gap between germline ends came to 14 bases. CDR3 sequence reads: CASSERWGSGDTQYF. CDR3 nucleotides: TGTGCCAGCAGTGAACGCTGGGGTAGCGGAGATACGCAGTATTTT.

J is TRBJ2-5 and V is TRBV7-3; TRBD2 is a possible D gene (5 bases). The V gene lost 0 bases and the J gene lost 2 bases, with 13 bases spanning the gap. Germline CDR1 and CDR2: SGHTA and FQGTGA. The CDR3 spans 16 residues. CDR3 sequence (DNA): TGTGCCAGCAGCTTAACCCCGGGGATTCAGCAAGAGACCCAGTACTTC. This sequence encodes CASSLTPGIQQETQYF.

The J gene is TRBJ1-1, the V gene TRBV12-3 or TRBV12-4; perhaps TRBD1 as D (6 bases). The V gene lost 6 bases and the J gene lost 11 bases, with 19 bases spanning the gap. The CDR3 has 13 residues. CDR3 coding DNA: TGTGCCAGCAGCCAACACGGGGGGGCGCGCGCTTTCTTT. This encodes CASSQHGGARAFF.

J is TRBJ1-2 and V is TRBV6-5, with 8 bases lining up with TRBD1. CDR3 length: 15 residues. CDR1 and CDR2 (germline): MNHEY, SVGAGI. After removal of 2 bases from V and 6 bases from J, the junction contained 8 bases not matched to a gene. The CDR3 DNA reads as TGTGCCAGCAGTTACCAAGGGCAGGGGGCTAATGGCTACACCTTC. It specifies CASSYQGQGANGYTF.

Regarding this clonotype: A read error is possible here, since a much larger clone lies one base away. The CDR3 ends on some other residue instead of the conserved phenylalanine or tryptophan, so this is likely a read error. As DNA, the CDR3 is TGTGCCTGGAGTGTACAGGGGGATGGCTACACCCTC. Protein product: CAWSVQGDGYTL. The chain couples TRBV30 to TRBJ1-2; 8 positions agree with TRBD1. CDR3 length: 12 amino acids. The V and J ends lost 0 bases and 6 bases, in that order; junction bases with no gene match: 0. Germline V gene sequence: CDR1 GTSNPN, CDR2 SVGIG (reference sequence).

This clonotype was observed many times. This chain links TRBV27 with TRBJ1-5; D perhaps matches TRBD1 (5 bases). This CDR3 is built from 14 residues. Germline assignment: CDR1 MNHEY and CDR2 SMNVEV (reference sequence). V shed 3 bases and J shed 4 bases, with 10 bases lying between them. In DNA form, the CDR3 reads TGTGCCAGCAGTTTGATGAGGGGAAATCAGCCCCAGCATTTT. Translation gives CASSLMRGNQPQHF.

The chain employs TRBV20-1 and TRBJ1-4; weak D call: TRBD1 (6 bases). Germline CDR1 and CDR2: DFQATT and SNEGSKA (reference sequence). V was shortened by 0 bases and J by 0 bases, with 11 bases between the two germline ends. There are 16 residues in the CDR3. In DNA, the CDR3 is TGCAGTGCTAGAGATTTGGGGGCCGCAACTAATGAAAAACTGTTTTTT. This sequence encodes CSARDLGAATNEKLFF.

V gene TRBV6-1 combines with J gene TRBJ2-3, with D hard to call. V was trimmed by 6 bases and J by 3 bases, leaving 7 bases between them. Germline lookup yields CDR1 MNHNS and CDR2 SASEGT. The CDR3 length is 12 residues. The CDR3 protein is CASRPRTDTQYF. The CDR3 DNA reads TGTGCCAGCAGACCAAGAACAGATACGCAGTATTTT.